The TCR beta chain described here comes from a study of beta chain features in type 1 diabetes. Study-wide findings and caveats: Individuals with type 1 diabetes displayed fewer insertions and more deletions at VDJ junctions. For Type 1 diabetes patients, all four CD4+ subsets carried TCRB CDR3s that were moderately but significantly shorter.

Comments on this clone: The antigen is not known.

Sequencing targeted expressed TCRB transcripts, as all isolated RNA had been reverse transcribed. TCRdb's table, derived via immunoSEQ multiplex PCR, lists solely in-frame clones and lacks some. Among about 240,000 clones listed, 11% to 15% were seen once. Trimming took off 0 bases at V and 4 bases at J, with 13 bases between the two ends. From germline, CDR1 is LGHNT and CDR2 FRNRAP. This CDR3 region has 16 residues. The chain carries TRBV12-5 and TRBJ1-5, with D perhaps matching TRBD1 (5 bases). The sequence came from a man younger than 40 with type 1 diabetes. Sequences were obtained from naive CD4+ T cells from blood. CDR3 nucleotides: TGTGCTAGTGGTTTGGTAAGCCCCGGGGGTAATCAGCCCCAGCATTTT. This translates into CASGLVSPGGNQPQHF.